Listed below are T cell receptor beta chains from one sample, sequenced in a study of OX40 agonist ivuxolimab in advanced cancers. Only in-frame clones appear in the TCRdb table, and some are missing; sequencing was by immunoSEQ multiplex PCR. This sample has approximately 27,000 clones; roughly 90% occur once, and the top ten carry approximately 14%. This material consisted of CD4+ or CD8+ T cells sorted from blood, taken in a trial of the OX40 agonist ivuxolimab. The receptor source for this set is an adult with an advanced solid tumor such as melanoma, head and neck, liver or kidney cancer. The CDR3 runs from the conserved cysteine through the conserved F or W. The D gene is left open where the match is weak. Expanded clones get a size class; other rows say once, few or many, or leave the size out.

D | size | J | V | length | CDR3 | DNA
. | . | TRBJ1-1 | TRBV2 | 15 | CASSEAWLMNTEAFF | TGTGCCAGCAGTGAAGCGTGGCTAATGAACACTGAAGCTTTCTTT
. | . | TRBJ1-5 | TRBV27 | 13 | CASSWLGGQPQHF | TGTGCCAGCAGTTGGTTGGGGGGACAGCCCCAGCATTTT
TRBD1 | . | TRBJ1-3 | TRBV7-8 | 15 | CASSPTGSSGNTIYF | TGTGCCAGCAGCCCGACAGGGAGCTCTGGAAACACCATATATTTT
. | . | TRBJ2-1 | TRBV11-2 | 15 | CASSLPLSSYNEQFF | TGTGCCAGCAGCTTGCCGTTGAGCTCCTACAATGAGCAGTTCTTC
. | . | TRBJ2-5 | TRBV7-9 | 14 | CASSLTGYGETQYF | TGTGCCAGCAGCTTAACAGGGTACGGGGAGACCCAGTACTTC
TRBD2 | few | TRBJ2-1 | TRBV7-3 | 16 | CASSLITSGSSNEQFF | TGTGCCAGCAGCTTAATAACTAGCGGGAGTAGCAATGAGCAGTTCTTC
. | . | TRBJ2-7 | TRBV6-5 | 14 | CASGLGVRAYEQYF | TGTGCCAGCGGGCTTGGGGTCCGGGCCTACGAGCAGTACTTC
TRBD2 | . | TRBJ2-1 | TRBV28 | 16 | CASSLVTSGKYNEQFF | TGTGCCAGCAGTTTGGTGACTAGCGGGAAGTACAATGAGCAGTTCTTC
. | . | TRBJ2-2 | TRBV5-6 | 13 | CASSHASGGELFF | TGTGCCAGCAGTCACGCCTCGGGCGGGGAGCTGTTTTTT
. | . | TRBJ1-5 | TRBV5-8 | 15 | CASSLGQYSNQPQHF | TGTGCCAGCAGCTTAGGGCAGTATAGCAATCAGCCCCAGCATTTT
. | few | TRBJ2-3 | TRBV6-6 | 14 | CASSYVQAKYTQYF | TGTGCCAGCAGTTACGTACAGGCAAAGTATACGCAGTATTTT
TRBD1 | . | TRBJ2-1 | TRBV28 | 15 | CASRSTPGTGGEQFF | TGTGCCAGCAGATCTACCCCCGGGACAGGGGGCGAGCAGTTCTTC
. | . | TRBJ1-2 | TRBV6-5 | 12 | CASRSLAVGYTF | TGTGCCAGCAGAAGCCTAGCAGTCGGCTACACCTTC
TRBD2 | once | TRBJ2-7 | TRBV7-8 | 14 | CASSPGLALGEQYF | TGTGCCAGCAGCCCGGGACTAGCCCTCGGCGAGCAGTACTTC
. | . | TRBJ2-2 | TRBV6-5 | 11 | CASSSPSELFF | TGTGCCAGCAGTTCCCCTTCCGAGCTGTTTTTT
. | . | TRBJ2-3 | TRBV6-5 | 13 | CASSSTSSDTQYF | TGTGCCAGCAGTTCGACTAGTTCGGATACGCAGTATTTT
. | . | TRBJ1-2 | TRBV2 | 12 | CAWITGNYGYTF | TGTGCTTGGATTACAGGGAACTATGGCTACACCTTC
TRBD1 | medium-sized | TRBJ2-7 | TRBV28 | 13 | CASSGTGIYEQYF | TGTGCCAGCAGTGGGACAGGGATCTACGAGCAGTACTTC
TRBD1 | . | TRBJ2-7 | TRBV27 | 14 | CASSYGQGTYEQYF | TGTGCCAGCAGTTACGGACAGGGTACCTACGAGCAGTACTTC
TRBD1 | once | TRBJ2-7 | TRBV4-3 | 15 | CASSQEYRGSYEQYF | TGCGCCAGCAGCCAAGAATACAGGGGATCCTACGAGCAGTACTTC
TRBD2 | . | TRBJ2-1 | TRBV9 | 14 | CASSTGLADNEQFF | TGTGCCAGCAGCACGGGACTAGCGGACAATGAGCAGTTCTTC
. | . | TRBJ2-5 | TRBV27 | 13 | CASSSTTGETQYF | TGTGCCAGCAGTTCCACGACGGGAGAGACCCAGTACTTC
. | . | TRBJ2-7 | TRBV18 | 13 | CASSPPSDYEQYF | TGTGCCAGCTCACCACCTAGCGACTACGAGCAGTACTTC